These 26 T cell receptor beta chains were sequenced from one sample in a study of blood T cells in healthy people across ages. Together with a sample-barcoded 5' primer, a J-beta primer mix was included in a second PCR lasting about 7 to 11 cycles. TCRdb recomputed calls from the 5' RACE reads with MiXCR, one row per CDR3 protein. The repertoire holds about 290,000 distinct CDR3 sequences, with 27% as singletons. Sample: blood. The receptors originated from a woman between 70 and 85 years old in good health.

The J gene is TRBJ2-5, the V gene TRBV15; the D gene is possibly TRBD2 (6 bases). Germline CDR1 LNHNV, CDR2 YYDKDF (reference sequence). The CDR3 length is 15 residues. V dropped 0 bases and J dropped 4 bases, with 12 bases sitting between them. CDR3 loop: CATSRDLKGGETQYF. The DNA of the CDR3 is TGTGCCACCAGCAGAGATTTAAAGGGAGGAGAGACCCAGTACTTC.

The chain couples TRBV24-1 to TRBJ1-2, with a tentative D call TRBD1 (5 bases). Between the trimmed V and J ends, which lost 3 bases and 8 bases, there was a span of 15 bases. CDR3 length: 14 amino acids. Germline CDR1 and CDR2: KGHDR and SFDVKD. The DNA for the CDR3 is TGTGCCACCAGTGATCCAACAGGAGGAGAAGGCTACACCTTC. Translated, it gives CATSDPTGGEGYTF.

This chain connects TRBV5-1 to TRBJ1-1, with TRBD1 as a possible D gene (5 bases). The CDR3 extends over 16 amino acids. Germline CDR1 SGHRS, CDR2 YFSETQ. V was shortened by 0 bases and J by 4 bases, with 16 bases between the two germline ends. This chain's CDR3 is CASSLVGGGSATEAFF. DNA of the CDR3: TGCGCCAGCAGCTTGGTTGGGGGGGGATCGGCCACTGAAGCTTTCTTT. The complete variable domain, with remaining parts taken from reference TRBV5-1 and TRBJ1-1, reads KAGVTQTPRYLIKTRGQQVTLSCSPISGHRSVSWYQQTPGQGLQFLFEYFSETQRNKGNFPGRFSGRQFSNSRSEMNVSTLELGDSALYLCASSLVGGGSATEAFFGQGTRLTVV.

For the CDR3, the DNA is TGTGCCAGCAGCCCACAAGGAGGGGGGAACACTGAAGCTTTCTTT. Residues: CASSPQGGGNTEAFF. J is TRBJ1-1 and V is TRBV28; D is perhaps TRBD1 (6 bases). The CDR3 is 15 residues long. V lost 6 bases to trimming and J lost 1 base, with 15 bases between them. Germline V gives CDR1 MDHEN, CDR2 SYDVKM.

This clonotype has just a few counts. The CDR3 DNA reads as TGCAGTGCTCACCCAGTTGGTAACTATGGCTACACCTTC. Its translation is CSAHPVGNYGYTF. The chain has TRBV20-1 and TRBJ1-2; D remains ambiguous. Germline V gene lookup returns CDR1 DFQATT and CDR2 SNEGSKA (reference sequence). Between the trimmed V and J ends, which lost 5 bases and 1 base, there was a span of 11 bases. The CDR3 spans 13 residues.

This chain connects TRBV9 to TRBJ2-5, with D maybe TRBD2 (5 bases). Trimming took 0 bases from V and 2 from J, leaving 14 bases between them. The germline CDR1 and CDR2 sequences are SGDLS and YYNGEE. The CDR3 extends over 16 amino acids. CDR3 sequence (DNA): TGTGCCAGCAGCGTAGATTCTAGCACGCCTCAAGAGACCCAGTACTTC. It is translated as CASSVDSSTPQETQYF. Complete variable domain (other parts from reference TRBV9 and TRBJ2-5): DSGVTQTPKHLITATGQRVTLRCSPRSGDLSVYWYQQSLDQGLQFLIQYYNGEERAKGNILERFSAQQFPDLHSELNLSSLELGDSALYFCASSVDSSTPQETQYFGPGTRLLVL.

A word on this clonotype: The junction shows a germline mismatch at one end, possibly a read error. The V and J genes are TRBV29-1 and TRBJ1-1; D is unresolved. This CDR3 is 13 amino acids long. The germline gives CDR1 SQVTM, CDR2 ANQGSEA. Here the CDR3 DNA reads TGTGTAGTAGGTGGACCAATGAACACTGAAGCTTTCTTT. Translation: CVVGGPMNTEAFF.

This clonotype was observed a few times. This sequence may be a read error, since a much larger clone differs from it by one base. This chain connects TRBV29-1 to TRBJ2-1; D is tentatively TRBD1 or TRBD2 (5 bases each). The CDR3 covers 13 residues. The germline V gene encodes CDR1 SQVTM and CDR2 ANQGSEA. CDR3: CSVEGFSYKEQFF. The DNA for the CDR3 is TGCAGCGTCGAGGGGTTCTCCTACAAGGAGCAGTTCTTC.

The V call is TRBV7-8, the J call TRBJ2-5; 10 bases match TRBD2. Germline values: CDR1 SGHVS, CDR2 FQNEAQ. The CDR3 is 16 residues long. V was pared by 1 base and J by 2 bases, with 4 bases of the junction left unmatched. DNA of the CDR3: TGTGCCAGCAGCTTAGATCCAGCGGGAGGGCAAGAGACCCAGTACTTC. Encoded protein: CASSLDPAGGQETQYF.

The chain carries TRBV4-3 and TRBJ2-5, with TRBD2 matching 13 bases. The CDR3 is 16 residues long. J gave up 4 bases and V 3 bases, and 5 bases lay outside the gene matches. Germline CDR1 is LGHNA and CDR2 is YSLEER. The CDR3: CASSQRWTSGRETQYF. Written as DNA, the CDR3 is TGCGCCAGCAGCCAGAGATGGACTAGCGGGAGAGAGACCCAGTACTTC.

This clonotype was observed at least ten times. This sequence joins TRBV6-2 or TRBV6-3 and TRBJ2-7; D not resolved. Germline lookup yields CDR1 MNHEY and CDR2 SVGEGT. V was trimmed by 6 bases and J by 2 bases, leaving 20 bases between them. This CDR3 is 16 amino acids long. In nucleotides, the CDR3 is TGTGCCAGCAGATCAGTTATACGGCGGAGCCCCTACGAGCAGTACTTC. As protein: CASRSVIRRSPYEQYF.

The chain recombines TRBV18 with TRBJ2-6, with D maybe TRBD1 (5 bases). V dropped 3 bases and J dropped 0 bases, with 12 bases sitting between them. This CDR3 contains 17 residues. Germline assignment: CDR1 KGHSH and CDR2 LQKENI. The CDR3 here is CASSPLQGSSGANVLTF. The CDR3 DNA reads TGTGCCAGCTCACCCCTGCAGGGCAGCTCTGGGGCCAACGTCCTGACTTTC.

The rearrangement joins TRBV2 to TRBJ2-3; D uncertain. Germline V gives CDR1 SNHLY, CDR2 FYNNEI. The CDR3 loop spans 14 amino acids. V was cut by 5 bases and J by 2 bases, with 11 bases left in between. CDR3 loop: CASSRLGPTDTQYF. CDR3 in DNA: TGTGCCAGCAGTCGGCTGGGCCCCACAGATACGCAGTATTTT.

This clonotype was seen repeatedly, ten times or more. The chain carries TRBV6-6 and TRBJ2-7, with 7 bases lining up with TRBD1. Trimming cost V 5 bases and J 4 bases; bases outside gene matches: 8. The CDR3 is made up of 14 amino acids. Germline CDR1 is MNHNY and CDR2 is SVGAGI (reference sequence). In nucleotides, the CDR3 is TGTGCCAGCAGTCCCCTCGACAGGGCTTACGAGCAGTACTTC. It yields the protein CASSPLDRAYEQYF.

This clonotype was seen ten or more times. The CDR3 coding sequence is TGTGCCAGCAGGATCGGGGACAGGCTCCAAGAGACCCAGTACTTC. Its protein is CASRIGDRLQETQYF. The J gene is TRBJ2-5, the V gene TRBV6-2 or TRBV6-3; 8 nucleotides align to TRBD1. Trimming at V came to 6 bases and at J to 1 base, leaving 7 bases not matched to a gene. Germline values: CDR1 MNHEY, CDR2 SVGEGT. The CDR3 is made up of 15 amino acids.

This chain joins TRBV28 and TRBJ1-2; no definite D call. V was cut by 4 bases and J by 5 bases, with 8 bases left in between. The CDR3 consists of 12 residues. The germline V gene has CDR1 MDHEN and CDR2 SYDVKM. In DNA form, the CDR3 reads TGTGCCAGCAGTTACAGCGTTTATGGCTACACCTTC. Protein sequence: CASSYSVYGYTF.

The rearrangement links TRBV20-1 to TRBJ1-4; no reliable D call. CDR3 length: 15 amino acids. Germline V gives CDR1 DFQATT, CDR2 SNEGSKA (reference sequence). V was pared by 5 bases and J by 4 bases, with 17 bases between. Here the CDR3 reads CSAADTARSNEKLFF. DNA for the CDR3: TGCAGTGCTGCCGACACAGCAAGAAGTAATGAAAAACTGTTTTTT.

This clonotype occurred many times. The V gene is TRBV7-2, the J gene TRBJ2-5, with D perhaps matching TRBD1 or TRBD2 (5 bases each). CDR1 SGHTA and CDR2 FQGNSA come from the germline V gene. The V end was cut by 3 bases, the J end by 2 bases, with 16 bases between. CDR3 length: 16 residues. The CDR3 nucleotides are TGTGCCAGCAGCTTTGGGGCGGGCGCCAGACAAGAGACCCAGTACTTC. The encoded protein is CASSFGAGARQETQYF.

The chain's CDR3 is CSVMSAYGYTF. The CDR3, as DNA: TGCAGCGTAATGAGTGCTTATGGCTACACCTTC. The chain combines TRBV29-1 with TRBJ1-2; no clear D gene. The germline gives CDR1 SQVTM, CDR2 ANQGSEA. V shed 6 bases and J shed 5 bases, with 10 bases lying between them. CDR3 length equals 11 residues.

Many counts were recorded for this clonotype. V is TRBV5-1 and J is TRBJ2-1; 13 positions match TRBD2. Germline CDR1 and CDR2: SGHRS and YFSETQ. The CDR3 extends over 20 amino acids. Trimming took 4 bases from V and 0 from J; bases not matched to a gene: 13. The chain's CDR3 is CASSGQPGTSGASSYNEQFF. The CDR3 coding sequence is TGCGCCAGCAGCGGTCAACCCGGGACTAGCGGGGCAAGCTCCTACAATGAGCAGTTCTTC. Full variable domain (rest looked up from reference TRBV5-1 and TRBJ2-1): KAGVTQTPRYLIKTRGQQVTLSCSPISGHRSVSWYQQTPGQGLQFLFEYFSETQRNKGNFPGRFSGRQFSNSRSEMNVSTLELGDSALYLCASSGQPGTSGASSYNEQFFGPGTRLTVL.

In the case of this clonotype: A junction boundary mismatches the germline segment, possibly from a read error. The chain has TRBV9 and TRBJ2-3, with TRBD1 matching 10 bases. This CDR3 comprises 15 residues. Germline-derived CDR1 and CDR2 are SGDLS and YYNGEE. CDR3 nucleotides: TGTGCCAGCAGCGCGCGGGACAGGGGCACGGATACGCAGTATTTT. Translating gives CASSARDRGTDTQYF. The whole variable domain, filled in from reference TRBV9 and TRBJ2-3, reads DSGVTQTPKHLITATGQRVTLRCSPRSGDLSVYWYQQSLDQGLQFLIQYYNGEERAKGNILERFSAQQFPDLHSELNLSSLELGDSALYFCASSARDRGTDTQYFGPGTRLTVL.

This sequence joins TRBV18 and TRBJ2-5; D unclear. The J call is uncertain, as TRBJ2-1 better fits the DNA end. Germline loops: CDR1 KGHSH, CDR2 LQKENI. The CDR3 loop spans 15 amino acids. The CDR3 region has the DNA TGTGCCAGCTCACCAGCCCTTCGGACGATAAATGAGCAGTTCTTC. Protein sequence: CASSPALRTINEQFF.

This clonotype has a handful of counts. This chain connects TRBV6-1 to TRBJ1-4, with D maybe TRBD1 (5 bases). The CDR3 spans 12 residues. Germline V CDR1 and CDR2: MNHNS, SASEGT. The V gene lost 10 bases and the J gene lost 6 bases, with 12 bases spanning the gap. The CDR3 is CATRTWDEKLFF. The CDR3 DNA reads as TGTGCCACCCGGACATGGGATGAAAAACTGTTTTTT.

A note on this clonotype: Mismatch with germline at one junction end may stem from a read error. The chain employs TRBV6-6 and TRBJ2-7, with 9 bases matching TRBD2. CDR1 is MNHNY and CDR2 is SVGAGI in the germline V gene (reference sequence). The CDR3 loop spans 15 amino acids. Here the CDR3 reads CASNEIAGESYVQYF. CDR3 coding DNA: TGTGCCAGCAACGAAATAGCGGGAGAGTCCTACGTGCAGTACTTC.

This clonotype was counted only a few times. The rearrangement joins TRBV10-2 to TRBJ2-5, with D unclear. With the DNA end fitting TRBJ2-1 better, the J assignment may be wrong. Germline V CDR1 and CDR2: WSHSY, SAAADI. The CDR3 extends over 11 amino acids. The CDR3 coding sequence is TGCGCCAGCAGTGACTATGATGAGCAGTTCTTC. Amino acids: CASSDYDEQFF.

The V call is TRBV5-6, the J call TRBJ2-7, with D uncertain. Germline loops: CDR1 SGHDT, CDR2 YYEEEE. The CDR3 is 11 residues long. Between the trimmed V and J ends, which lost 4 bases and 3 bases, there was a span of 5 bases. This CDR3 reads CASSGDYEQYF. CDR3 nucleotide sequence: TGTGCCAGCAGCGGGGACTACGAGCAGTACTTC.